Listed below are T cell receptor beta chains from one sample, sequenced in a study of cytomegalovirus exposure and HLA in healthy donors. Profiled with immunoSEQ multiplex PCR; TCRdb holds only in-frame clones, not every one. There are 70,000 to 100,000 clones in the sample, with 5.5% to 6.5% held by the top ten. Input material: PBMCs. These receptors were collected from a girl aged 5-17 years in good health and CMV-seropositive. CDR3s include the opening cysteine and the closing phenylalanine or tryptophan. Fields, in order: CDR3 DNA, CDR3 protein, V gene, J gene, D gene. A D gene is named only where the DNA matches it firmly.

CDR3nt: TGCGCCAGCAGCTTGGCCGGGGAGTCTGGGGCCAACGTCCTGACTTTC
CDR3aa: CASSLAGESGANVLTF
v_gene: TRBV5-1
j_gene: TRBJ2-6
d_gene: .

CDR3nt: TGTGCCAGCAGTGAAGCGGGGAGTCCAGTATCGGCTTTCTTT
CDR3aa: CASSEAGSPVSAFF
v_gene: TRBV6-1
j_gene: TRBJ1-1
d_gene: .

CDR3nt: TGCGCCAGCAGCCAGCTAGCGGGGGCCACCGGGGAGCTGTTTTTT
CDR3aa: CASSQLAGATGELFF
v_gene: TRBV4-1
j_gene: TRBJ2-2
d_gene: TRBD2

CDR3nt: TGTGCCAGCAGCAGCGGACAGACTAATGAAAAACTGTTTTTT
CDR3aa: CASSSGQTNEKLFF
v_gene: TRBV7-6
j_gene: TRBJ1-4
d_gene: .

CDR3nt: TGTGCCAGCGGGACAGGGGTTAACTATGGCTACACCTTC
CDR3aa: CASGTGVNYGYTF
v_gene: TRBV6-6
j_gene: TRBJ1-2
d_gene: TRBD1

CDR3nt: TGTGCCTGGAGTCCGGGAGCTAACTATAATTCACCCCTCCACTTT
CDR3aa: CAWSPGANYNSPLHF
v_gene: TRBV30
j_gene: TRBJ1-6
d_gene: .

CDR3nt: TGCGCCAGCAGCCAAGACAGACAGGGGTTCAACGAGCAGTACTTC
CDR3aa: CASSQDRQGFNEQYF
v_gene: TRBV4-1
j_gene: TRBJ2-7
d_gene: TRBD1

CDR3nt: TGTGCCAGCAGGCAGGGCGTTGGAAACACCATATATTTT
CDR3aa: CASRQGVGNTIYF
v_gene: TRBV6-5
j_gene: TRBJ1-3
d_gene: .

CDR3nt: TGTGCCAGCAGCTTCGCCGACGGACGACTAGAAGCTTTCTTT
CDR3aa: CASSFADGRLEAFF
v_gene: TRBV5-6
j_gene: TRBJ1-1
d_gene: .

CDR3nt: TGTGCCAGCAGCTCAGGACAAGACAGGTCAAATTCACCCCTCCACTTT
CDR3aa: CASSSGQDRSNSPLHF
v_gene: TRBV5-4
j_gene: TRBJ1-6
d_gene: .

CDR3nt: TGTGCCAGCAGCGCGAGGGGGGATACGCAGTATTTT
CDR3aa: CASSARGDTQYF
v_gene: TRBV9
j_gene: TRBJ2-3
d_gene: .

CDR3nt: TGTGCCAGCTCACCTACCTTTCCCGCGGGGGGGTCCGACAATGAGCAGTTCTTC
CDR3aa: CASSPTFPAGGSDNEQFF
v_gene: TRBV18
j_gene: TRBJ2-1
d_gene: TRBD2

CDR3nt: TGTGCCAGCAGTGAGGACAGGAGCGCCTACGAGCAGTACTTC
CDR3aa: CASSEDRSAYEQYF
v_gene: TRBV6-1
j_gene: TRBJ2-7
d_gene: TRBD1

CDR3nt: TGTGCCAGCAGCTTAGGGAGAGGGAGTGGCTACACCTTC
CDR3aa: CASSLGRGSGYTF
v_gene: TRBV11-2
j_gene: TRBJ1-2
d_gene: .

CDR3nt: TGCAGCGTTGAGTACGGAGGTGGTGTCGACTACACCTTC
CDR3aa: CSVEYGGGVDYTF
v_gene: TRBV29-1
j_gene: TRBJ1-2
d_gene: .

CDR3nt: TGTGCCAGCAGCTCCGGGGACAGCTTCTACAATGAGCAGTTCTTC
CDR3aa: CASSSGDSFYNEQFF
v_gene: TRBV11-3
j_gene: TRBJ2-1
d_gene: TRBD1

CDR3nt: TGCGCCAGCAGCCAAGTTGGTACGTTGTTAAAGACAGGAGTTAACTATGGCTACACCTTC
CDR3aa: CASSQVGTLLKTGVNYGYTF
v_gene: TRBV4-1
j_gene: TRBJ1-2
d_gene: .

CDR3nt: TGTGCCAGTACCCGATTCGGGGACAGGGACAGCCCTAGCACAGATACGCAGTATTTT
CDR3aa: CASTRFGDRDSPSTDTQYF
v_gene: TRBV19
j_gene: TRBJ2-3
d_gene: TRBD1

CDR3nt: TGCGCCAGCACTAGGGGGTTTGGGGCCAACGTCCTGACTTTC
CDR3aa: CASTRGFGANVLTF
v_gene: TRBV5-1
j_gene: TRBJ2-6
d_gene: .

CDR3nt: TGTGCCATCAGTGATTTCGACAGGGGGGCTTCACCCCTCCACTTT
CDR3aa: CAISDFDRGASPLHF
v_gene: TRBV10-3
j_gene: TRBJ1-6
d_gene: TRBD1

CDR3nt: TGTGCCAGCAGATCGGTTCACTCCTACGAGCAGTACTTC
CDR3aa: CASRSVHSYEQYF
v_gene: TRBV7-2
j_gene: TRBJ2-7
d_gene: .

CDR3nt: TGTGCCAGCAGCCAAGGGGTTGGACTAGCGGGTTCCCTAAACTACGAGCAGTGCTTC
CDR3aa: CASSQGVGLAGSLNYEQCF
v_gene: TRBV4-2
j_gene: TRBJ2-7
d_gene: TRBD2

CDR3nt: TGTGCCAGTACCCCGGGGGGATCCTACGAGCAGTACTTC
CDR3aa: CASTPGGSYEQYF
v_gene: TRBV19
j_gene: TRBJ2-7
d_gene: TRBD2

CDR3nt: TGCGCCAGCAGCCAAGGGGGCGGGGGCCGGTACGAGCAGTACTTC
CDR3aa: CASSQGGGGRYEQYF
v_gene: TRBV4-3
j_gene: TRBJ2-7
d_gene: .

CDR3nt: TGCGCCAGCAGCTTGGGACAGGGCGCCTATGGCTACACCTTC
CDR3aa: CASSLGQGAYGYTF
v_gene: TRBV5-1
j_gene: TRBJ1-2
d_gene: TRBD1

CDR3nt: TGCAGCGTTGACGTGAACACTGAAGCTTTCTTT
CDR3aa: CSVDVNTEAFF
v_gene: TRBV29-1
j_gene: TRBJ1-1
d_gene: .

CDR3nt: TGTGCCTGCCGGGACAGGGAGAAGAAAAAACTGTTTTTT
CDR3aa: CACRDREKKKLFF
v_gene: TRBV30
j_gene: TRBJ1-4
d_gene: TRBD1

CDR3nt: TGCGCCAGCAGCCAGGACAGCCGAGAGACCCAGTACTTC
CDR3aa: CASSQDSRETQYF
v_gene: TRBV4-1
j_gene: TRBJ2-5
d_gene: .

CDR3nt: TGCGCCAGCAGCCAAGATATGCAGGGTGTTACCTACGAGCAGTACTTC
CDR3aa: CASSQDMQGVTYEQYF
v_gene: TRBV4-3
j_gene: TRBJ2-7
d_gene: .

CDR3nt: TGTGCCAGCAGAGAGACAGACTCTGGGGCCAACGTCCTGACTTTC
CDR3aa: CASRETDSGANVLTF
v_gene: TRBV6-5
j_gene: TRBJ2-6
d_gene: .

CDR3nt: TGTGCCTGGAGTGTAAGGAGCAGTCTCAATCAGCCCCAGCATTTT
CDR3aa: CAWSVRSSLNQPQHF
v_gene: TRBV30
j_gene: TRBJ1-5
d_gene: .

CDR3nt: TGTGCCAGCAGCCTCCCGGTGGCTAGCGGGGATCAAGAGACCCAGTACTTC
CDR3aa: CASSLPVASGDQETQYF
v_gene: TRBV7-9
j_gene: TRBJ2-5
d_gene: TRBD2

CDR3nt: TGTGCCAGCAGCCCTCTAGCGGGGGGGCCCCTGGCCTACAATGAGCAGTTCTTC
CDR3aa: CASSPLAGGPLAYNEQFF
v_gene: TRBV5-6
j_gene: TRBJ2-1
d_gene: TRBD2

CDR3nt: TGCAGCGCCCGGACAGGTCCAAACTACGAGCAGTACTTC
CDR3aa: CSARTGPNYEQYF
v_gene: TRBV29-1
j_gene: TRBJ2-7
d_gene: TRBD1

CDR3nt: TGTGCCAGTAGTTTCCCGACAGGGAACACTGAAGCTTTCTTT
CDR3aa: CASSFPTGNTEAFF
v_gene: TRBV19
j_gene: TRBJ1-1
d_gene: .

CDR3nt: TGCGCCAGCAGCCAAGATCTCAGACAGGTCTTT
CDR3aa: CASSQDLRQVF
v_gene: TRBV4-1
j_gene: TRBJ1-1
d_gene: .

CDR3nt: TGCAGCGTTGAAGAGCATACAAGGCCCGGGGAGAGTCCAGACTTC
CDR3aa: CSVEEHTRPGESPDF
v_gene: TRBV29-1
j_gene: TRBJ1-2
d_gene: .

CDR3nt: TGTGCCAGCAGTCCCTACAGGGGGGCGAACACTGAAGCTTTCTTT
CDR3aa: CASSPYRGANTEAFF
v_gene: TRBV28
j_gene: TRBJ1-1
d_gene: TRBD1

CDR3nt: TGTGCCAGCAGTTCCCGGACAGGGGGCGACACCGGGGAGCTGTTTTTT
CDR3aa: CASSSRTGGDTGELFF
v_gene: TRBV6-5
j_gene: TRBJ2-2
d_gene: TRBD1

CDR3nt: TGTGCCAGCTCACCGGGGCCGAGCGGGGCCCCGACTTTAAACACCGGGGAGCTGTTTTTT
CDR3aa: CASSPGPSGAPTLNTGELFF
v_gene: TRBV18
j_gene: TRBJ2-2
d_gene: TRBD2

CDR3nt: TGTGCCAGCAGCTACGGGACTAGCGGGGGGGCCTATGGGGAGCTGTTTTTT
CDR3aa: CASSYGTSGGAYGELFF
v_gene: TRBV28
j_gene: TRBJ2-2
d_gene: TRBD2

CDR3nt: TGTGCCAGCAGCCCCCCCAGGGGGGAGACCCAGTACTTC
CDR3aa: CASSPPRGETQYF
v_gene: TRBV9
j_gene: TRBJ2-5
d_gene: TRBD1

CDR3nt: TGTGCCAGCAGCTTAGTGGCGGAGGGGGCAGGAGGCTACACCTTC
CDR3aa: CASSLVAEGAGGYTF
v_gene: TRBV7-2
j_gene: TRBJ1-2
d_gene: TRBD1

CDR3nt: TGTGCCAGCAGCGCCGCAAGCGGGGGATTAGAGACCCAGTACTTC
CDR3aa: CASSAASGGLETQYF
v_gene: TRBV9
j_gene: TRBJ2-5
d_gene: TRBD2

CDR3nt: TGCGCCAGCAGCCAAGTGACCCAGGAAGAGACCCAGTACTTC
CDR3aa: CASSQVTQEETQYF
v_gene: TRBV4-1
j_gene: TRBJ2-5
d_gene: .

CDR3nt: TGTGCCAGCATTGCAGGTGGTTTGGGCAATCAGCCCCAGCATTTT
CDR3aa: CASIAGGLGNQPQHF
v_gene: TRBV6-1
j_gene: TRBJ1-5
d_gene: .

CDR3nt: TGTGCCAGCAGCGATAACAGGGGACCGGGTGAAAAACTGTTTTTT
CDR3aa: CASSDNRGPGEKLFF
v_gene: TRBV5-4
j_gene: TRBJ1-4
d_gene: TRBD1

CDR3nt: TGTGCCAGCAGCTTTGAGAGGGAGCCCCCCAATTCACCCCTCCACTTT
CDR3aa: CASSFEREPPNSPLHF
v_gene: TRBV5-6
j_gene: TRBJ1-6
d_gene: .

CDR3nt: TGTGCCAGCAGCGCCGACGAAGGACAGGGGGGAGGCTACACCTTC
CDR3aa: CASSADEGQGGGYTF
v_gene: TRBV9
j_gene: TRBJ1-2
d_gene: TRBD1

CDR3nt: TGTGCCAGCAGTCTCCAACCGACAGGTAACACTGAAGATTTCTTT
CDR3aa: CASSLQPTGNTEDFF
v_gene: TRBV6-5
j_gene: TRBJ1-1
d_gene: .

CDR3nt: TGTGCCAGCAGCCAAGATGGGCAGACCAGGGTCTCACCCCTCCACTTT
CDR3aa: CASSQDGQTRVSPLHF
v_gene: TRBV4-2
j_gene: TRBJ1-6
d_gene: .

CDR3nt: TGTGCCAGCAGCCACTTAGGAGTGGGAGGCAATTTAATAAATTCACCCCTCCACTTT
CDR3aa: CASSHLGVGGNLINSPLHF
v_gene: TRBV21-1
j_gene: TRBJ1-6
d_gene: .

CDR3nt: TGTGCCAGCTCGAGACAGGGAATGAACACCGGGGAGCTGTTTTTT
CDR3aa: CASSRQGMNTGELFF
v_gene: TRBV25-1
j_gene: TRBJ2-2
d_gene: TRBD1

CDR3nt: TGTGCCAGCAGACGACTTGAGGATACGCAGTATTTT
CDR3aa: CASRRLEDTQYF
v_gene: TRBV27
j_gene: TRBJ2-3
d_gene: .

CDR3nt: TGCGCCAGCAGCTTGGGCGGGACAGGGACCTACGAGCAGTACTTC
CDR3aa: CASSLGGTGTYEQYF
v_gene: TRBV5-1
j_gene: TRBJ2-7
d_gene: TRBD1

CDR3nt: TGCGCCAGCAGCCAAGATCTGGGCGGGCCTTGGAACACTGAAGCTTTCTTT
CDR3aa: CASSQDLGGPWNTEAFF
v_gene: TRBV4-1
j_gene: TRBJ1-1
d_gene: .

CDR3nt: TGTGCCAGCGGCAGGGGTGCGAACACCGGGGAGCTGTTTTTT
CDR3aa: CASGRGANTGELFF
v_gene: TRBV6-5
j_gene: TRBJ2-2
d_gene: .

CDR3nt: TGCAGTGCTAGAATCGACTATGGCTACACCTTC
CDR3aa: CSARIDYGYTF
v_gene: TRBV20-1
j_gene: TRBJ1-2
d_gene: .